A selection of T cell receptor beta chains follows, all from one sample in a study of chemoradiotherapy in HPV16-positive cancers. Assay: immunoSEQ multiplex PCR; the TCRdb copy retains only in-frame clones and omits some. This sample carries 17,000 or so clones, 90% of them seen once, and the ten largest clones take roughly an eighth. This sample comprised blood, obtained from a patient who underwent chemoradiotherapy. Receptor source: a human donor with HPV-associated anogenital cancer. CDR3s include the opening cysteine and the closing phenylalanine or tryptophan. The D gene is left open where the match is weak. Clone size is given for some rows only: seen once, a few or many times, or a class if the clone is expanded.

D gene,V gene,J gene,clone size,CDR3 protein,CDR3 DNA
.,TRBV7-9,TRBJ1-2,.,CASSLAPIWPWGDGYTF,TGTGCCAGCAGCTTAGCCCCGATATGGCCTTGGGGGGATGGCTACACCTTC
TRBD1,TRBV5-8,TRBJ1-2,.,CASSSFAGTGLTYGYTF,TGTGCCAGCAGCTCGTTCGCCGGGACAGGCCTAACCTATGGCTACACCTTC
.,TRBV12-5,TRBJ2-2,.,CASGLVVGELFF,TGTGCTAGTGGTTTGGTCGTCGGGGAGCTGTTTTTT
TRBD2,TRBV7-8,TRBJ2-5,.,CASSLGITLAGAGQETQYF,TGTGCCAGCAGCTTAGGAATTACACTAGCGGGGGCAGGGCAAGAGACCCAGTACTTC
.,TRBV2,TRBJ2-7,.,CASSENPGESSYEQYF,TGTGCCAGCAGTGAAAATCCCGGGGAAAGCTCCTACGAGCAGTACTTC
.,TRBV30,TRBJ1-5,.,CAWSGGGDQPQHF,TGTGCCTGGAGTGGAGGGGGGGATCAGCCCCAGCATTTT
.,TRBV27,TRBJ2-1,.,CASSLSDRGTHEQFF,TGTGCCAGCAGTTTATCAGATAGGGGGACCCATGAGCAGTTCTTC
.,TRBV6-1,TRBJ2-1,once,CASSERAISYNEQFF,TGTGCCAGCAGTGAAAGGGCCATCTCCTACAATGAGCAGTTCTTC
TRBD1,TRBV9,TRBJ2-5,.,CASSGLGQGIRETQYF,TGTGCCAGCAGCGGCCTGGGACAGGGGATACGAGAGACCCAGTACTTC
.,TRBV14,TRBJ2-5,medium-sized,CASSQDRKTQYF,TGTGCCAGCAGCCAAGATAGGAAGACCCAGTACTTC
.,TRBV5-8,TRBJ1-2,.,CASSPGMSYGYTF,TGTGCCAGCAGCCCGGGGATGTCCTATGGCTACACCTTC
TRBD1,TRBV6-1,TRBJ1-2,.,CASSDPGQAAWYGYTF,TGTGCCAGCAGTGACCCCGGACAGGCAGCATGGTATGGCTACACCTTC
.,TRBV30,TRBJ2-7,.,CAWSVGYYEQYF,TGTGCCTGGAGTGTAGGATATTACGAGCAGTACTTC
TRBD1,TRBV5-4,TRBJ1-1,few,CASSRGTGGLLTEAFF,TGTGCCAGCAGCAGAGGGACAGGGGGCCTTCTCACTGAAGCTTTCTTT
TRBD1,TRBV5-1,TRBJ1-2,.,CASSLTGTGINGYTF,TGCGCCAGCAGCTTAACCGGGACAGGGATTAATGGCTACACCTTC
.,TRBV6-1,TRBJ1-2,.,CASNEGGGNYGYTF,TGTGCCAGCAACGAGGGGGGCGGAAACTATGGCTACACCTTC
.,TRBV10-3,TRBJ1-3,.,CATGGSSGNTIYF,TGTGCCACCGGCGGGAGCTCTGGAAACACCATATATTTT
.,TRBV10-3,TRBJ1-1,.,CAIRVTGKGAFF,TGTGCCATCAGGGTCACAGGGAAAGGAGCTTTCTTT
TRBD2,TRBV9,TRBJ2-1,.,CASSVLSGGSDEQFF,TGTGCCAGCAGCGTATTGTCGGGGGGGAGCGATGAGCAGTTCTTC
.,TRBV29-1,TRBJ1-2,.,CSIRTRDYGYTF,TGCAGCATAAGGACCAGGGACTATGGCTACACCTTC
TRBD2,TRBV6-4,TRBJ2-3,.,CASSDSSGGTDTQYF,TGTGCCAGCAGTGACTCGAGCGGGGGCACAGATACGCAGTATTTT
.,TRBV6-1,TRBJ1-1,.,CASSDGQGGTEAFF,TGTGCCAGCAGTGACGGGCAGGGTGGTACTGAAGCTTTCTTT
.,TRBV15,TRBJ1-4,.,CATSEERDFEKLFF,TGTGCCACCAGCGAGGAGCGGGATTTTGAAAAACTGTTTTTT
.,TRBV7-9,TRBJ2-2,.,CASSLLQGHTGELFF,TGTGCCAGCAGCTTGCTACAGGGACACACCGGGGAGCTGTTTTTT
.,TRBV29-1,TRBJ2-2,.,CSIRDAGELFF,TGCAGCATCCGGGACGCCGGGGAGCTGTTTTTT
TRBD2,TRBV6-1,TRBJ2-2,.,CASSEIWRGSRNTGELFF,TGTGCCAGCAGTGAAATATGGCGGGGGAGCCGAAACACCGGGGAGCTGTTTTTT
.,TRBV2,TRBJ1-1,few,CASSYDTEAFF,TGTGCCAGCAGTTACGACACTGAAGCTTTCTTT
.,TRBV9,TRBJ1-4,.,CASSSSPGQTGKLFF,TGTGCCAGCAGCTCCTCCCCCGGACAGACGGGAAAACTGTTTTTT
.,TRBV11-2,TRBJ2-2,.,CASSPDPNTGELFF,TGTGCCAGCAGCCCGGACCCTAACACCGGGGAGCTGTTTTTT
.,TRBV29-1,TRBJ1-3,.,CSVESRDPGNTIYF,TGCAGCGTTGAGAGCAGGGACCCTGGAAACACCATATATTTT
TRBD2,TRBV5-1,TRBJ2-1,.,CASSVLAGDFKEQFF,TGCGCCAGCAGCGTCCTAGCGGGGGATTTCAAAGAGCAGTTCTTC
.,TRBV18,TRBJ1-4,.,CASSPIMTAGTNEKLFF,TGTGCCAGCTCACCAATTATGACAGCCGGAACTAATGAAAAACTGTTTTTT
.,TRBV5-5,TRBJ1-1,once,CASSLRWGRNTEAFF,TGTGCCAGCAGCTTAAGGTGGGGAAGAAACACTGAAGCTTTCTTT
TRBD2,TRBV2,TRBJ2-3,once,CASMWTSVPDTQYF,TGTGCCAGCATGTGGACTAGCGTCCCAGATACGCAGTATTTT
.,TRBV11-2,TRBJ2-5,.,CASSLGWQETQYF,TGTGCCAGCAGCTTAGGTTGGCAAGAGACCCAGTACTTC
TRBD1,TRBV6-1,TRBJ1-5,.,CASSASGTGLNQPQHF,TGTGCCAGCAGTGCCTCCGGGACAGGTCTCAATCAGCCCCAGCATTTT
.,TRBV27,TRBJ1-6,.,CASSFVRGGHNSPLHF,TGTGCCAGCAGTTTCGTCCGGGGGGGGCATAATTCACCCCTCCACTTT
.,TRBV6-1,TRBJ1-5,.,CASSESVGNEPQHF,TGTGCCAGCAGTGAAAGTGTGGGAAATGAGCCCCAGCATTTT
.,TRBV4-3,TRBJ2-3,.,CASSQEQGTRRSDDTQYF,TGCGCCAGCAGCCAGGAACAAGGGACTCGGAGGTCTGACGATACGCAGTATTTT
TRBD1,TRBV11-2,TRBJ1-3,.,CASSARQGVFSGNTIYF,TGTGCCAGCAGCGCGCGACAGGGGGTCTTCTCTGGAAACACCATATATTTT
TRBD1,TRBV18,TRBJ1-5,.,CASSPYSTGGNQPQHF,TGTGCCAGCTCACCGTACTCGACAGGGGGCAATCAGCCCCAGCATTTT
.,TRBV4-1,TRBJ1-6,few,CASSQDWPDRRPLHF,TGCGCCAGCAGCCAAGATTGGCCAGATCGCCGGCCCCTCCACTTT
.,TRBV11-3,TRBJ2-5,.,CASSLSGRETQYF,TGTGCCAGCAGCTTATCAGGGCGGGAGACCCAGTACTTC
.,TRBV5-1,TRBJ1-1,.,CASSLLGVTEAFF,TGCGCCAGCAGCTTGTTGGGAGTAACTGAAGCTTTCTTT
TRBD1,TRBV10-3,TRBJ2-3,.,CATRQGALPDTQYF,TGTGCCACGCGACAGGGGGCGCTTCCAGATACGCAGTATTTT
TRBD1,TRBV27,TRBJ1-5,.,CASSLTGANQPQHF,TGTGCCAGCAGTTTAACAGGGGCAAATCAGCCCCAGCATTTT
TRBD1,TRBV2,TRBJ1-4,.,CASSRTRDRGHEKLFF,TGTGCCAGCAGTCGAACGCGGGACAGGGGGCATGAAAAACTGTTTTTT
.,TRBV30,TRBJ2-5,once,CAWSNTGETQYF,TGTGCCTGGAGTAACACGGGAGAGACCCAGTACTTC